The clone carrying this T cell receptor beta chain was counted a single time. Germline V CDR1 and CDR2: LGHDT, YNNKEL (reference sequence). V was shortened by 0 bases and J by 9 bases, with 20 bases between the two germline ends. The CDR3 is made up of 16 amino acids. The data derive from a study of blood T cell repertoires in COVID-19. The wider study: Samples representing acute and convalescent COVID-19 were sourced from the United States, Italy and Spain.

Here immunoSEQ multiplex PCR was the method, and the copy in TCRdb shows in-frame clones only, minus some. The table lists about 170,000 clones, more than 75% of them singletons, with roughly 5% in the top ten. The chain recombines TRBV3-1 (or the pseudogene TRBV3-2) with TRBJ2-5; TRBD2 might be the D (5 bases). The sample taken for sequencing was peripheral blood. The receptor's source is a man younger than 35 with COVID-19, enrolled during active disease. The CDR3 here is CASSQDYGLWLSAQYF. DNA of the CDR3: TGTGCCAGCAGCCAAGATTACGGACTCTGGCTTTCGGCCCAGTACTTC.